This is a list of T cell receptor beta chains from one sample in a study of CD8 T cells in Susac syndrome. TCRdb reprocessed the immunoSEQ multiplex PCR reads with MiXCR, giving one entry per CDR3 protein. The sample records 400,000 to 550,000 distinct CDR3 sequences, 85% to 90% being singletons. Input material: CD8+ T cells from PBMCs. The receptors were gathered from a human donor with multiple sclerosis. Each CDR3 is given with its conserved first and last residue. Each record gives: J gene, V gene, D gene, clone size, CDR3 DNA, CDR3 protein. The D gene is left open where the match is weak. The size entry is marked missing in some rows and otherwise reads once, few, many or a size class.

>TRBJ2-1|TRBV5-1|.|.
TGCGCCAGCAGCTCGCCCTCGACAGGGCCTAGCGGAAAATATAGCTCCTACAATGAGCAGTTCTTC
CASSSPSTGPSGKYSSYNEQFF
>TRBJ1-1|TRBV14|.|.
TGTGCCAGCAGCCAAGTCCCAGGCATGAACACTGAAGCTTTCTTT
CASSQVPGMNTEAFF
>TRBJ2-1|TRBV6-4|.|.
TGTGCCAGCAGTGATAAGTTAGGGACCCAAAAGCAGTTCTTC
CASSDKLGTQKQFF
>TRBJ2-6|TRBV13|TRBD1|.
TGTGCCAGCAGCAAGGGGGCTCCCATCTCTGGGGCCAACGTCCTGACTTTC
CASSKGAPISGANVLTF
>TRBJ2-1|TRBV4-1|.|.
TGCGCCAGCAGCCAAGATGGACAGCAGCAGTTCTTC
CASSQDGQQQFF
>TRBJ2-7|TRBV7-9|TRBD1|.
TGTGCCAGCAGCCCAGGGGGTTGGGTGTCCTACGAGCAGTACTTC
CASSPGGWVSYEQYF
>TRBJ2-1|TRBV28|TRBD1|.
TGTGCCAGCAGTTCCGGGACAGGGGACGCCTACAATGAGCAGTTCTTC
CASSSGTGDAYNEQFF
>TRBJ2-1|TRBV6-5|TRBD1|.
TGTGCCAGCAGTTGGGACAGAAACAATGAGCAGTTCTTC
CASSWDRNNEQFF
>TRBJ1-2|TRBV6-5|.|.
TGTGCCAGCAGTTACTCCGACAGTTTTTATGGCTACACCTTC
CASSYSDSFYGYTF
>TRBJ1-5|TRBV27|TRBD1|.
TGTGCCAGCGGGACAGGGCGGGATCAGCCCCAGCATTTT
CASGTGRDQPQHF
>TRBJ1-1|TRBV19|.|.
TGTGCCAGTAGCTGGGGACACCTGGGCACTGAAGCTTTCTTT
CASSWGHLGTEAFF
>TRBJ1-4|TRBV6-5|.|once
TGTGCCAGCAGTGGATCCGGGTGGGGTGAAAAACTGTTTTTT
CASSGSGWGEKLFF
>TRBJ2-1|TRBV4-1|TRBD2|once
TGCGCCAGCAGCCTCACGGGACTAGCGGTGAATGAGCAGTTCTTC
CASSLTGLAVNEQFF
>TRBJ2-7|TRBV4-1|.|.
TGCGCCAGCAGCCAAGATGGCGCGCAGTACTTC
CASSQDGAQYF
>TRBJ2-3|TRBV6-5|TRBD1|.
TGTACCAGCAGCGATACAGGGGTAGATACGCAGTATTTT
CTSSDTGVDTQYF
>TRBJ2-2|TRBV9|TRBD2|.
TGTGCCAGCAGCGTAGAAGCGGGAGGGGCTGGCGGGGAGCTGTTTTTT
CASSVEAGGAGGELFF
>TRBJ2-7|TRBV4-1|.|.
TGCGCCAGCAGCCAAGAAGGAATAGCCCCCTACGAGCAGTACTTC
CASSQEGIAPYEQYF
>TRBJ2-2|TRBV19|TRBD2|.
TGTGCCAGTAGTATACCCTACCGGGCTAGCGGGGGGGCTCAGACCGGGGAGCTGTTTTTT
CASSIPYRASGGAQTGELFF
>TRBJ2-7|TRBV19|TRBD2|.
TGTGCCAGTAGTACCCGCTCCGCGTTTAGCGGGGCTATGGGGTACGAGCAGTACTTC
CASSTRSAFSGAMGYEQYF
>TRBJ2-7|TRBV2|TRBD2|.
TGTGCCAGCAGTGAAGGGGCTGGGGGGGCCTACGAGCAGTACTTC
CASSEGAGGAYEQYF
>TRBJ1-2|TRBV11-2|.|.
TGTGCCAGCAGCTTAGCCCGGGGGAACTATGGCTACACCTTC
CASSLARGNYGYTF
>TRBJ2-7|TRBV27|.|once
TGTGCCAGCAGTTTATCGGCGGGTTTTTTGAACGAGCAGTACTTC
CASSLSAGFLNEQYF
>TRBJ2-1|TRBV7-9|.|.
TGTGCCAGCAGGGACGGACCTTCGGACAATGAGCAGTTCTTC
CASRDGPSDNEQFF
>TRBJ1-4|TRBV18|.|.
TGTGCCAGCTCACAAGAGGTTGATCGTACGGAAAAACTGTTTTTT
CASSQEVDRTEKLFF
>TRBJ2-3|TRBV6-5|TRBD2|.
TGTGCCAGCAGTTACTGGACTAGCGGGACATCCGAGGATACGCAGTATTTT
CASSYWTSGTSEDTQYF
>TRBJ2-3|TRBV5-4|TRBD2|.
TGTGCCAGCAGCGGCTGGACTAGCGGGCTGAGCACAGATACGCAGTATTTT
CASSGWTSGLSTDTQYF
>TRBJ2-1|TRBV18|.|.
TGTGCCAGCTCGCCCACTGTTAGCGCGGCCTACAATGAGCAGTTCTTC
CASSPTVSAAYNEQFF
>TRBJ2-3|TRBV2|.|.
TGTGCCAGCAGTGAGGACGGAGGCGGTAGCACAGATACGCAGTATTTT
CASSEDGGGSTDTQYF
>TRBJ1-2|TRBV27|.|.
TGTGCCAGCAGCCCCCGGGACGGTTATGGCTACACCTTC
CASSPRDGYGYTF
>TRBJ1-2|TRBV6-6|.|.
TGTGCCAGCAGTCTAGGAAAAACTAACTATGGCTACACCTTC
CASSLGKTNYGYTF
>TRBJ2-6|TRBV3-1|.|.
TGTGCCAGCAGCCAAGATTTGAGCTCTGGGGCCAACGTCCTGACTTTC
CASSQDLSSGANVLTF
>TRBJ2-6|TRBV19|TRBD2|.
TGTGCCAGTAGTGGACTAGCGGGAGGCTCTGGGGCCAACGTCCTGACTTTC
CASSGLAGGSGANVLTF
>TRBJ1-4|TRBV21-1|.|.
TGTGCCAGCAGCAATGACCCCCGGGGCCGAGAAAAACTGTTTTTT
CASSNDPRGREKLFF
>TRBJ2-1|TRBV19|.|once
TGTGCCAGTAAAAAATCAGGGACCTACTACAATGAGCAGTTCTTC
CASKKSGTYYNEQFF
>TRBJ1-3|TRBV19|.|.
TGTGCCAGTAGTATCGACAGTGGAAACACCATATATTTT
CASSIDSGNTIYF
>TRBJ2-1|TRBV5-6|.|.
TGTGCCAGCAGCCCCATGGCTAGCTCCTACAATGAGCAGTTCTTC
CASSPMASSYNEQFF
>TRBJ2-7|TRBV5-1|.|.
TGCGCCAGCAGCTTACAGGTAGAGGCACAGTACGAGCAGTACTTC
CASSLQVEAQYEQYF
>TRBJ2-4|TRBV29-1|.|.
TGCAGCGTTGAAACGGGCAGCTGGGAAGGCAAAAACATTCAGTACTTC
CSVETGSWEGKNIQYF
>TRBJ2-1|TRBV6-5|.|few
TGTGCCAGCAGTTCCGACCCCTACAATGAGCAGTTCTTC
CASSSDPYNEQFF
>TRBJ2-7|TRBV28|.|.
TGTGCCAGTCGCTCCCTCGAGGACTACGAGCAGTACTTC
CASRSLEDYEQYF